These 14 T cell receptor beta chains were sequenced from one sample in a study of glioma-infiltrating T cells. The iRepertoire nested amplicon-rescue multiplex PCR amplified TCR alpha and beta CDR3s from RNA. TCRdb re-derived calls from the multiplex PCR reads in MiXCR, one entry per CDR3 protein. The sample shows 44,000 or so distinct CDR3 sequences, approximately 20% of them seen only once. Sequences were obtained from glioma tissue, nonneoplastic brain tissue, or PBMCs (not recorded which). These TCRs come from a human donor with low-grade glioma or glioblastoma, undergoing nonglioma brain surgery, or in good health (not recorded which).

At least ten counts were recorded for this clonotype. The CDR3 coding sequence is TGTGCCAGTAGTATAGTAGGCGGGCAGGGTAGCAATCAGCCCCAGCATTTT. Translating gives CASSIVGGQGSNQPQHF. This chain joins TRBV19 and TRBJ1-5; D might be TRBD1 (5 bases). The length of the CDR3 is 17 residues. From germline, CDR1 is LNHDA and CDR2 SQIVND (reference sequence). The V end was cut by 1 base, the J end by 0 bases, with 13 bases between. The complete variable domain, with remaining parts taken from reference TRBV19 and TRBJ1-5, reads DGGITQSPKYLFRKEGQNVTLSCEQNLNHDAMYWYRQDPGQGLRLIYYSQIVNDFQKGDIAEGYSVSREKKESFPLTVTSAQKNPTAFYLCASSIVGGQGSNQPQHFGDGTRLSIL.

This clonotype was counted a few times. This chain links TRBV12-3 or TRBV12-4 with TRBJ1-3, with unresolved D. The V end lost 2 bases, the J end lost 2 bases, and 10 bases lay between the germline ends. CDR3 length equals 15 residues. The CDR3 loop reads CASSLTARAGNTIYF. DNA of the CDR3: TGTGCCAGCAGTTTAACGGCCCGGGCTGGAAACACCATATATTTT.

This chain uses TRBV11-1 with TRBJ2-7, with D hard to call. V was pared by 5 bases and J by 1 base, with 12 bases between. This CDR3 has 14 residues. Germline values: CDR1 SGHAT, CDR2 FQDESV (reference sequence). CDR3 DNA sequence: TGTGCCAGCAGCCCGGTGGGGATATCCTACGAGCAGTACTTC. This sequence encodes CASSPVGISYEQYF.

The V and J genes are TRBV4-1 and TRBJ2-7, with 7 bases that match TRBD1. The CDR3 is made up of 15 amino acids. Trimming at V came to 0 bases and at J to 6 bases, leaving 8 bases not matched to a gene. Germline CDR1 and CDR2: MGHRA and YSYEKL. The CDR3 bases are TGCGCCAGCAGCCAAGAAGGCAGGGGGTTAAGCGAGCAGTACTTC. Protein: CASSQEGRGLSEQYF.

This clonotype was counted many times. The chain couples TRBV19 to TRBJ1-6; weak D call: TRBD1 (5 bases). The CDR3 length is 14 residues. The V gene's germline CDR1 is LNHDA and CDR2 SQIVND (reference sequence). V dropped 6 bases and J dropped 2 bases, with 8 bases sitting between them. CDR3 in amino acids: CASSLTAYNSPLHF. In nucleotides, the CDR3 is TGTGCCAGTAGCCTGACAGCCTATAATTCACCCCTCCACTTT.

This clonotype was detected ten times or more. The genes are TRBV20-1 and TRBJ2-1; TRBD2 aligns across 12 bases. V lost 1 base to trimming and J lost 0 bases; unmatched junction nucleotides: 7. The germline V gene has CDR1 DFQATT and CDR2 SNEGSKA (reference sequence). The CDR3 is made up of 18 amino acids. This CDR3 reads CSARGTSGIRSSYNEQFF. CDR3 DNA sequence: TGCAGTGCTAGAGGGACTAGCGGGATCCGGAGCTCCTACAATGAGCAGTTCTTC.

This clonotype has a handful of counts. The chain couples TRBV11-3 to TRBJ2-2; 11 nucleotides match TRBD2. This CDR3 is built from 16 residues. In germline, CDR1 is SGHNT, CDR2 YENEEA. Trimming at V came to 4 bases and at J to 1 base, leaving 2 bases not matched to a gene. The CDR3 DNA is TGTGCCAGCAGCTCTGGACTAGCGGGGAACACCGGGGAGCTGTTTTTT. It translates to CASSSGLAGNTGELFF.

Comment on this clonotype: The conserved closing phenylalanine or tryptophan is absent in this CDR3, likely reflecting a read error. This rearrangement joins TRBV25-1 to TRBJ1-5; D perhaps matches TRBD1 (5 bases). The CDR3 contains 15 residues. Germline CDR1 is MGHDK and CDR2 is SYGVNS. V dropped 3 bases and J dropped 7 bases, with 16 bases sitting between them. The CDR3: CASSEGGGIDQPQHL. In DNA, the CDR3 is TGTGCCAGCAGTGAGGGGGGAGGGATAGACCAGCCCCAGCATCTT.

As to this clonotype: A much larger clone is a single base away; this may be a read error. The rearrangement uses TRBV18 and TRBJ1-1; 9 bases align to TRBD1. Trimming removed 3 bases from V and 1 base from J; junction bases left unmatched: 3. Germline V gene data show CDR1 as KGHSH and CDR2 as LQKENI. The CDR3 loop spans 15 amino acids. The CDR3 DNA reads as TGTGCCAGCTCACCCGACAGGGGGAGGAACACTGAAGCTTTCTTT. Translating it yields CASSPDRGRNTEAFF.

This clonotype was recorded at least ten times. The genes are TRBV27 and TRBJ2-7, with D possibly TRBD1 on 6 matching bases. The CDR3 covers 12 residues. Trimming shortened V by 7 bases and J by 6 bases, and 13 bases separated the two germline ends. Germline CDR1 is MNHEY and CDR2 is SMNVEV (reference sequence). The CDR3 here is CASTSWGLEQYF. Here the CDR3 DNA reads TGTGCCAGCACCTCTTGGGGGCTCGAGCAGTACTTC.

This clonotype was observed at least ten times. V usage is TRBV27 and J usage is TRBJ2-1, with no clear D. Germline values: CDR1 MNHEY, CDR2 SMNVEV (reference sequence). V shed 3 bases and J shed 0 bases, with 9 bases lying between them. The CDR3 covers 15 residues. Here the CDR3 reads CASSFGRSSYNEQFF. Written as DNA, the CDR3 is TGTGCCAGCAGTTTCGGTCGAAGCTCCTACAATGAGCAGTTCTTC.

Ten or more counts support this clonotype. The chain recombines TRBV10-2 with TRBJ2-7; no definite D call. This CDR3 region has 13 residues. Looked up from germline, CDR1 is WSHSY and CDR2 is SAAADI. The ends were cut back, 6 bases at V and 7 bases at J, with 16 bases in the middle. CDR3 sequence reads: CASSTTYASEQYF. The CDR3 region has the DNA TGCGCCAGCAGCACGACGTACGCCTCGGAGCAGTACTTC.

The chain recombines TRBV29-1 with TRBJ1-3; D remains ambiguous. Germline loops: CDR1 SQVTM, CDR2 ANQGSEA. This CDR3 has 13 residues. Trimming cost V 6 bases and J 0 bases, with 9 bases left between them. CDR3 DNA sequence: TGCAGCGTCCAGGTTTACTCTGGAAACACCATATATTTT. Translation: CSVQVYSGNTIYF. The whole variable domain, remainder taken from reference TRBV29-1 and TRBJ1-3, is SAVISQKPSRDICQRGTSLTIQCQVDSQVTMMFWYRQQPGQSLTLIATANQGSEATYESGFVIDKFPISRPNLTFSTLTVSNMSPEDSSIYLCSVQVYSGNTIYFGEGSWLTVV.

In its sample, this clonotype was seen many times. The chain links TRBV20-1 to TRBJ1-5; 8 bases align to TRBD1. CDR3 length equals 15 residues. The ends lost 0 bases at V and 2 bases at J; junction bases unmatched: 3. Germline CDR1 DFQATT, CDR2 SNEGSKA (reference sequence). CDR3 residues: CSARDHRGGNQPQHF. For the CDR3, the DNA is TGCAGTGCTAGAGATCACAGGGGGGGCAATCAGCCCCAGCATTTT.